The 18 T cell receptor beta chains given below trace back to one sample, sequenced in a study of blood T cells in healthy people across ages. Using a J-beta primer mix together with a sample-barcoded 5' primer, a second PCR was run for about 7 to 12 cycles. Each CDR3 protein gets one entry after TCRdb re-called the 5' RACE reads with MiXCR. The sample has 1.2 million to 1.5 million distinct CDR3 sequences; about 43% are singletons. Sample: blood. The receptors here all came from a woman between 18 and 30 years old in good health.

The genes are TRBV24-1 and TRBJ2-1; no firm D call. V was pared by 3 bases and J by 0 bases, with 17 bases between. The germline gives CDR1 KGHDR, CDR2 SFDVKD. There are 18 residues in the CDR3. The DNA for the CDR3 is TGTGCCACCAGTGATCCGCTGGGTCGAGCGCTCTCCTACAATGAGCAGTTCTTC. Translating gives CATSDPLGRALSYNEQFF.

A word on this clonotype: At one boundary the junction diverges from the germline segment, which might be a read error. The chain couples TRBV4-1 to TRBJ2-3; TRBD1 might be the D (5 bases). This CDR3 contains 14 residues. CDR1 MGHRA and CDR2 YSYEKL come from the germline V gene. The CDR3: CASSPVYSTGTQYF. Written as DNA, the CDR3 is TGCGCCAGCAGCCCAGTCTACAGCACAGGTACGCAGTATTTT.

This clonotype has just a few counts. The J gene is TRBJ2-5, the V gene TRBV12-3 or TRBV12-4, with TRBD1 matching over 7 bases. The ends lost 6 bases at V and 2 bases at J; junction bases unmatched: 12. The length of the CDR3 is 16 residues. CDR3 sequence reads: CASRTAGTVGQETQYF. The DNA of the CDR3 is TGTGCCAGCAGGACAGCCGGGACAGTAGGACAAGAGACCCAGTACTTC.

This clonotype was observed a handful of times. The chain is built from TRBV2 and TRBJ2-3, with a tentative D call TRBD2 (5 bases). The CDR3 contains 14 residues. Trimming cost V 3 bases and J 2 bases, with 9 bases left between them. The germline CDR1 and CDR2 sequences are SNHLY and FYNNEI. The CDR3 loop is CASSEEVLTDTQYF. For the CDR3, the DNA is TGTGCCAGCAGTGAGGAGGTTCTCACAGATACGCAGTATTTT.

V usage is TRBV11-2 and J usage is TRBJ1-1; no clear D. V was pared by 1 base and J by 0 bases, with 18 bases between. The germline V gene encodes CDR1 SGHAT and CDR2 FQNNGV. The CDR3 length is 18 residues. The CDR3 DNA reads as TGTGCCAGCAGCTTAGGCCGATTCGCCTCCGACATGAACACTGAAGCTTTCTTT. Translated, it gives CASSLGRFASDMNTEAFF.

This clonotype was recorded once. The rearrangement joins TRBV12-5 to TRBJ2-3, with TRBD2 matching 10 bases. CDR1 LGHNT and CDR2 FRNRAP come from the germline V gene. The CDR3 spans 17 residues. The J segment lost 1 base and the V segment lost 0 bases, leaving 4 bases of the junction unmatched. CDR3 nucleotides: TGTGCTAGTGGTTTGGTACCTGGACTAGCGGGCACAGATACGCAGTATTTT. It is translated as CASGLVPGLAGTDTQYF.

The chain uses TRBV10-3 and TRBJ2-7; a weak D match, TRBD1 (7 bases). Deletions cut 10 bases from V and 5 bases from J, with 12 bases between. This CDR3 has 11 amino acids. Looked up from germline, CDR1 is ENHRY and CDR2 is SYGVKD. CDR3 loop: CATGGRDEQYF. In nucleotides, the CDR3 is TGTGCCACAGGGGGGCGTGACGAGCAGTACTTC.

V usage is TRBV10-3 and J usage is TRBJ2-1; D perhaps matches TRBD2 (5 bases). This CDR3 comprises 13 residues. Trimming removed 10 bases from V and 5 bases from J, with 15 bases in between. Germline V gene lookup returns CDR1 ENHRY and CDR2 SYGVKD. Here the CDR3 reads CATIEGSNNEQFF. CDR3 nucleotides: TGTGCCACCATAGAGGGCTCGAACAATGAGCAGTTCTTC.

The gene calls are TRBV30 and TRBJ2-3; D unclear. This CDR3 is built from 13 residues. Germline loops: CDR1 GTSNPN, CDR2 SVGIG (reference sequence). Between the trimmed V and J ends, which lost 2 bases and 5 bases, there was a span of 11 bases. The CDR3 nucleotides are TGTGCCTGGAGTATGGGTAGTGGAGATACGCAGTATTTT. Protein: CAWSMGSGDTQYF.

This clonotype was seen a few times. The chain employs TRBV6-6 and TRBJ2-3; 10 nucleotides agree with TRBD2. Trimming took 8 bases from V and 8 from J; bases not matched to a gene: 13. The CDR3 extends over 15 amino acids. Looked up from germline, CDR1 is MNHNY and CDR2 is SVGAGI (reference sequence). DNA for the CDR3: TGTGCCAGCTCTATAGCGGGGGGCCGGTCGGGTACGCAGTATTTT. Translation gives CASSIAGGRSGTQYF.

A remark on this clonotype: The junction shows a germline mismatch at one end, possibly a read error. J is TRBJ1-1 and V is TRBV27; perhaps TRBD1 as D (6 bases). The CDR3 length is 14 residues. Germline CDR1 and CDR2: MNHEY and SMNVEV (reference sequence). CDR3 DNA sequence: TGTGCCAGCAGCCGGACAGAGGCGAACACTGAAGTTTTCTTT. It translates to CASSRTEANTEVFF.

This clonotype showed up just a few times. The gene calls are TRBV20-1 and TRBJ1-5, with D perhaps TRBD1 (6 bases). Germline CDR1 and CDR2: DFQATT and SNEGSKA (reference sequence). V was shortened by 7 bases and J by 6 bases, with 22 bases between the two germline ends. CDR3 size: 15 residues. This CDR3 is CSDPDRTGISQPQHF. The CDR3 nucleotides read TGCAGTGACCCTGACAGGACGGGAATAAGTCAGCCCCAGCATTTT.

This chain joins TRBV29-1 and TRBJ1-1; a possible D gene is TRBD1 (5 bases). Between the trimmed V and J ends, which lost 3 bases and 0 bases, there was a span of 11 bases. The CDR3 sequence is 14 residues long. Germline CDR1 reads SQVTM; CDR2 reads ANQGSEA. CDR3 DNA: TGCAGCGTTGATAGCTACAGGATGAACACTGAAGCTTTCTTT. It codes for CSVDSYRMNTEAFF.

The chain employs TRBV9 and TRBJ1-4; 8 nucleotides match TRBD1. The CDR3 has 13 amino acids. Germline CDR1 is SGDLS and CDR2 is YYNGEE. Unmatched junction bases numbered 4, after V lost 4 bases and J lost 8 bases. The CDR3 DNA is TGTGCCAGCAGCCCCCGGACAGGGGAAAAACTGTTTTTT. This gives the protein CASSPRTGEKLFF.

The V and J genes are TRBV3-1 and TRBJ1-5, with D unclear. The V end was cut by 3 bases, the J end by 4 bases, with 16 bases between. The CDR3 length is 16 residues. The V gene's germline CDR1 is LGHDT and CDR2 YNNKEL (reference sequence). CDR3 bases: TGTGCCAGCAGCCATGAGGGAGTGCTTGGGAATCAGCCCCAGCATTTT. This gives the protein CASSHEGVLGNQPQHF.

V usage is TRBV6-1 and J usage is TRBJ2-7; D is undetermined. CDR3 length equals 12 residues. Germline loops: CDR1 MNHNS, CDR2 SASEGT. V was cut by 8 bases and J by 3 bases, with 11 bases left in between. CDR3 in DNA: TGTGCCAGCGGCCGGGTCGGCTACGAGCAGTACTTC. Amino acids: CASGRVGYEQYF.

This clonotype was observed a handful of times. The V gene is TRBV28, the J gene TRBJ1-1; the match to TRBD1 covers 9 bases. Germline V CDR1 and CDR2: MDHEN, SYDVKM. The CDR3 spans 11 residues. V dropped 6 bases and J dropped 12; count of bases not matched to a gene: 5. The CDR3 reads CASSPGTGTFF. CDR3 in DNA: TGTGCCAGCAGCCCAGGGACAGGGACTTTCTTT.

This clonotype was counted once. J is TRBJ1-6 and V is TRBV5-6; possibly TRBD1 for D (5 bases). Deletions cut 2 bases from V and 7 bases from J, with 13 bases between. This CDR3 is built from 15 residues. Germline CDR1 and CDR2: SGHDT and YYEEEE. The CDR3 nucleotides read TGTGCCAGCAGCTTAGACGGGGGAGGAAATTCACCCCTCCACTTT. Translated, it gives CASSLDGGGNSPLHF. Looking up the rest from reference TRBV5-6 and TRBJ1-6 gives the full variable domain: DAGVTQSPTHLIKTRGQQVTLRCSPKSGHDTVSWYQQALGQGPQFIFQYYEEEERQRGNFPDRFSGHQFPNYSSELNVNALLLGDSALYLCASSLDGGGNSPLHFGNGTRLTVT.